A single sample is the source of the 24 T cell receptor beta chains below, sequenced in a study of beta chain features in type 1 diabetes. The whole isolated RNA underwent reverse transcription, so sequencing captured expressed TCRB transcripts. Generated by immunoSEQ multiplex PCR, the TCRdb table keeps only in-frame clones and is missing some. The sample lists 900,000 or so clones, 17% occurring once. The sample was naive CD4+ T cells from blood. These receptors all stem from a woman younger than 30 in good health.

The V gene is TRBV7-2, the J gene TRBJ2-7, with 8 bases identical to TRBD2. From germline, CDR1 is SGHTA and CDR2 FQGNSA. CDR3 length: 15 residues. V dropped 4 bases and J dropped 0; count of bases not matched to a gene: 5. The CDR3 loop is CASSSAGTSSYEQYF. The DNA of the CDR3 is TGTGCCAGCAGCTCGGCCGGGACTAGCTCCTACGAGCAGTACTTC.

This clone turned up a few times. Distinct nucleotide sequences in the sample also encode this CDR3. The chain carries TRBV7-2 and TRBJ2-1; no firm D call. Germline CDR1 is SGHTA and CDR2 is FQGNSA. Trimming removed 1 base from V and 0 bases from J, with 7 bases in between. CDR3 length: 15 amino acids. The CDR3 is CASSLGLSSYNEQFF. The CDR3 DNA reads TGTGCCAGCAGCTTAGGTTTAAGCTCCTACAATGAGCAGTTCTTC.

The chain has TRBV28 and TRBJ2-7; 8 bases match TRBD1. J lost 6 bases, V lost 4 bases, and 11 bases had no gene match. The CDR3 sequence is 15 residues long. Germline V gene sequence: CDR1 MDHEN, CDR2 SYDVKM. As DNA, the CDR3 is TGTGCCAGCAGTTCGCCCCGGACAGGGATTCGCGAGCAGTACTTC. Its translation: CASSSPRTGIREQYF.

The J gene is TRBJ2-5, the V gene TRBV4-1; D is perhaps TRBD2 (5 bases). The V gene lost 1 base and the J gene lost 2 bases, with 23 bases spanning the gap. The CDR3 has 19 amino acids. In germline, CDR1 is MGHRA, CDR2 YSYEKL. Here the CDR3 DNA reads TGCGCCAGCAGCCAAGCGACGTCAGGATTAAGGACTTATCAAGAGACCCAGTACTTC. It translates to CASSQATSGLRTYQETQYF.

The CDR3 DNA follows: TGTGCCAGCAGCCGAGGGGTAGCGGGAGGCACAGATACGCAGTATTTT. It yields the protein CASSRGVAGGTDTQYF. J is TRBJ2-3 and V is TRBV7-9; TRBD2 matches at 9 bases. V lost 5 bases, J lost 1 base, and 7 bases stayed unmatched. Per germline, CDR1 SEHNR and CDR2 FQNEAQ (reference sequence). CDR3 length equals 16 residues.

The sample holds a few counts of this clone. V is TRBV28 and J is TRBJ2-1; 11 bases align to TRBD2. The length of the CDR3 is 15 residues. Looked up from germline, CDR1 is MDHEN and CDR2 is SYDVKM. Trimming removed 8 bases from V and 3 bases from J; junction bases left unmatched: 6. CDR3 sequence (DNA): TGTGCCAGCTCGGAGACTAGCGGGGACTACAATGAGCAGTTCTTC. It is translated as CASSETSGDYNEQFF.

This clone was counted between two and nine times. The CDR3 loop reads CASSLEKAGLPKETQYF. The CDR3 nucleotides read TGTGCCAGCAGCTTAGAGAAAGCGGGACTACCAAAAGAGACCCAGTACTTC. The rearrangement joins TRBV7-8 to TRBJ2-5; 7 bases align to TRBD2. V shed 1 base, J shed 3 bases, and the junction held 11 bases outside the gene matches. Germline CDR1 and CDR2: SGHVS and FQNEAQ. The CDR3 is made up of 17 amino acids.

V is TRBV19 and J is TRBJ2-1; 11 bases match TRBD2. Trimming at V came to 1 base and at J to 7 bases, leaving 3 bases not matched to a gene. Germline lookup yields CDR1 LNHDA and CDR2 SQIVND (reference sequence). CDR3 length equals 15 residues. The CDR3 is CASSIGTSGGNEQFF. Written as DNA, the CDR3 is TGTGCCAGTAGTATAGGTACTAGCGGGGGAAATGAGCAGTTCTTC.

A note on this clone: The germline gene is not matched at one end of the junction; a read error may be the cause. This chain joins TRBV6-5 and TRBJ2-5; D possibly corresponds to TRBD1 (7 bases). The germline V gene has CDR1 MNHEY and CDR2 SVGAGI. This CDR3 comprises 12 residues. The CDR3 sequence is CASSYQGGNPNF. CDR3 coding DNA: TGTGCCAGCAGTTATCAGGGGGGAAACCCCAACTTC.

The table lists this clone with a few counts. This rearrangement joins TRBV6-5 to TRBJ1-4, with 9 bases aligning to TRBD1. Germline trimming cut 8 bases from V and 6 bases from J; bases unmatched to any gene: 7. CDR3 length equals 14 residues. Germline CDR1 reads MNHEY; CDR2 reads SVGAGI. CDR3: CASGQGRAYEKLFF. The DNA for the CDR3 is TGTGCCAGCGGACAGGGGAGGGCCTATGAAAAACTGTTTTTT.

The chain recombines TRBV27 with TRBJ2-2; D may be TRBD1 (5 bases). V lost 5 bases, J lost 1 base, and 14 bases lay in between. The CDR3 covers 16 residues. CDR1 is MNHEY and CDR2 is SMNVEV in the germline V gene (reference sequence). The CDR3: CASSTWTRKNTGELFF. CDR3 nucleotides: TGTGCCAGCAGTACCTGGACAAGGAAGAACACCGGGGAGCTGTTTTTT.

The chain couples TRBV7-2 to TRBJ2-2, with TRBD1 matching over 7 bases. CDR3 length: 18 residues. After removal of 5 bases from V and 0 bases from J, the junction contained 12 bases not matched to a gene. CDR1 is SGHTA, CDR2 FQGNSA, per germline. The CDR3 DNA is TGTGCCAGCAGCCCTCGGACAGGTCGATCGGCGAACACCGGGGAGCTGTTTTTT. Translation: CASSPRTGRSANTGELFF.

This clone was seen only a few times. The gene calls are TRBV7-9 and TRBJ2-3, with D hard to call. CDR3 length: 17 amino acids. V was cut by 5 bases and J by 0 bases, with 18 bases left in between. Looked up from germline, CDR1 is SEHNR and CDR2 is FQNEAQ (reference sequence). In DNA, the CDR3 is TGTGCCAGCAGCCCGAGATTGATACCTTCTAGCACAGATACGCAGTATTTT. Its translation: CASSPRLIPSSTDTQYF.

This clone was seen a handful of times. The J gene is TRBJ2-1, the V gene TRBV18; 10 nucleotides line up with TRBD2. The length of the CDR3 is 16 residues. V gave up 5 bases and J gave up 2 bases; unmatched junction bases: 6. Per germline, CDR1 KGHSH and CDR2 LQKENI. For the CDR3, the DNA is TGTGCCAGCTCAACCGGAGCGGGAGGGGCCTACAATGAGCAGTTCTTC. As protein: CASSTGAGGAYNEQFF. The variable domain in full, completed from reference TRBV18 and TRBJ2-1, reads NAGVMQNPRHLVRRRGQEARLRCSPMKGHSHVYWYRQLPEEGLKFMVYLQKENIIDESGMPKERFSAEFPKEGPSILRIQQVVRGDSAAYFCASSTGAGGAYNEQFFGPGTRLTVL.

This clone has just a few counts. This chain links TRBV6-5 with TRBJ1-2; D is ambiguous. This CDR3 is built from 14 residues. Germline V CDR1 and CDR2: MNHEY, SVGAGI. Between the trimmed V and J ends, which lost 5 bases and 0 bases, there was a span of 10 bases. The CDR3 DNA reads TGTGCCAGCAGTATCCGTTTGACTAACTATGGCTACACCTTC. This translates into CASSIRLTNYGYTF.

The chain has TRBV28 and TRBJ1-1; 7 positions agree with TRBD1. CDR1 and CDR2 from the germline V gene are MDHEN and SYDVKM. The CDR3 loop spans 13 amino acids. V was clipped by 4 bases and J by 9 bases; unmatched bases: 8. The CDR3 here is CASSSRTGGQAFF. In DNA form, the CDR3 reads TGTGCCAGCAGTTCGCGGACAGGAGGACAAGCTTTCTTT.

This chain links TRBV7-2 with TRBJ2-5; TRBD1 aligns across 12 bases. The CDR3 length is 14 residues. Germline V gene data show CDR1 as SGHTA and CDR2 as FQGNSA. Germline trimming cut 4 bases from V and 7 bases from J; bases unmatched to any gene: 4. The CDR3 is CASSSPGQGATQYF. The CDR3 DNA sequence: TGTGCCAGCAGCTCACCGGGACAGGGGGCGACCCAGTACTTC.

Turning to this clone: Other DNA sequences within the sample encode an identical CDR3. The chain links TRBV6-5 to TRBJ2-7, with TRBD2 identical over 7 bases. Trimming took 0 bases from V and 2 from J; bases not matched to a gene: 4. The CDR3 has 15 residues. The V gene's germline CDR1 is MNHEY and CDR2 SVGAGI. Here the CDR3 reads CASSYSGRGPYEQYF. The CDR3 DNA sequence: TGTGCCAGCAGTTACTCAGGGAGGGGACCCTACGAGCAGTACTTC.

The J gene is TRBJ1-1, the V gene TRBV28; D is perhaps TRBD1 (5 bases). V was shortened by 5 bases and J by 6 bases, with 10 bases between the two germline ends. Germline CDR1 reads MDHEN; CDR2 reads SYDVKM. This CDR3 has 12 amino acids. CDR3 sequence: CASSPGSPEAFF. CDR3 nucleotides: TGTGCCAGCAGTCCAGGGAGCCCTGAAGCTTTCTTT.

Remarks on this clone: In the same sample, other DNA sequences code for this CDR3. The chain links TRBV25-1 to TRBJ2-7; TRBD2 agrees at 9 bases. CDR3 length equals 15 residues. Germline-derived CDR1 and CDR2 are MGHDK and SYGVNS. With V trimmed by 1 base and J by 2 bases, 3 bases remained unmatched. CDR3 loop: CASSESGGRAYEQYF. The CDR3 coding sequence is TGTGCCAGCAGTGAATCGGGCGGGAGGGCCTACGAGCAGTACTTC.

This clone occurred a few times. The chain employs TRBV7-3 and TRBJ1-1; D possibly corresponds to TRBD1 (5 bases). The CDR3 runs to 15 residues. V was pared by 5 bases and J by 2 bases, with 15 bases between. Germline values: CDR1 SGHTA, CDR2 FQGTGA. Here the CDR3 reads CASSLVGPGNTEAFF. Here the CDR3 DNA reads TGTGCCAGCAGCCTTGTGGGACCCGGAAACACTGAAGCTTTCTTT.

This clone appeared a few times. The chain combines TRBV4-3 with TRBJ2-1; D ambiguous. The CDR3 loop spans 16 amino acids. Germline V gene lookup returns CDR1 LGHNA and CDR2 YSLEER. V dropped 0 bases and J dropped 0 bases, with 9 bases sitting between them. The CDR3 here is CASSQESVSSYNEQFF. The CDR3 region has the DNA TGCGCCAGCAGCCAAGAGTCTGTGAGCTCCTACAATGAGCAGTTCTTC.

This chain connects TRBV7-3 to TRBJ2-7; the match to TRBD1 covers 7 bases. The CDR3 runs 16 residues. V shed 5 bases and J 0 bases; nucleotides not matched to a gene: 10. The germline V gene encodes CDR1 SGHTA and CDR2 FQGTGA. The CDR3 loop is CASSPTTGLGSYEQYF. The CDR3 DNA sequence: TGTGCCAGCAGCCCGACGACAGGGTTGGGCTCCTACGAGCAGTACTTC.

This clone has just a few counts. This chain links TRBV6-5 with TRBJ1-2; D not resolved. The V gene's germline CDR1 is MNHEY and CDR2 SVGAGI. Deletions cut 6 bases from V and 8 bases from J, with 13 bases between. The CDR3 sequence is 12 residues long. The CDR3 protein is CASSKGLRGYTF. DNA of the CDR3: TGTGCCAGCAGCAAAGGACTTCGGGGCTACACCTTC.